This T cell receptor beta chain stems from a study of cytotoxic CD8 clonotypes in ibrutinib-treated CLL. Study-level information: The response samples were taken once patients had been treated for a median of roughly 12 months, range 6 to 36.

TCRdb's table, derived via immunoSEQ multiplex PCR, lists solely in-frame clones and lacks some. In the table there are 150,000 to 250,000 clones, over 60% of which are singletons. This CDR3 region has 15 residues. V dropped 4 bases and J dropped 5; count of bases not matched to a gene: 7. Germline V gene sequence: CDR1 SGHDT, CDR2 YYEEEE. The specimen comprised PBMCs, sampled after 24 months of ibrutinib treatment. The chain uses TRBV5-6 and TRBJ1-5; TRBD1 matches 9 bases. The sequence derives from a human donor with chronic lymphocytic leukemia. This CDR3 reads CASSGYGQGYQPQHF. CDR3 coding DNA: TGTGCCAGCAGCGGGTACGGACAGGGGTATCAGCCCCAGCATTTT.